This TCR beta chain is from a study of early T cells in non-severe SARS-CoV-2 infection. Overall study: Bulk RNA from unsorted whole blood was sequenced; chains were unpaired.

Germline CDR1 reads SEHNR; CDR2 reads FQNEAQ (reference sequence). Trimming took 5 bases from V and 5 from J, leaving 15 bases between them. This CDR3 has 14 amino acids. With respect to this clonotype: Its antigen is as yet unknown.

Overall study results and limits: Matching with VDJdb favored anti-spike CD8 responses (missing private and CD4 specificities).

Individual cDNA molecules carried attached unique molecular identifiers. TCRdb called the 5' RACE reads again in MiXCR, with one record for every CDR3 protein. Of 63,000 or so distinct CDR3 sequences in the sample, approximately 12% were seen once. This receptor was taken from an adult who was a healthcare worker with PCR-confirmed SARS-CoV-2 infection or an uninfected control (not recorded which). The rearrangement joins TRBV7-9 to TRBJ2-5, with D possibly being TRBD2 (6 bases). Specimen: whole blood. The CDR3 DNA sequence: TGTGCCAGCAGCCCCCGGGCGGGGTTGGAGACCCAGTACTTC. Protein product: CASSPRAGLETQYF. The complete variable domain, with remaining parts taken from reference TRBV7-9 and TRBJ2-5, reads DTGVSQNPRHKITKRGQNVTFRCDPISEHNRLYWYRQTLGQGPEFLTYFQNEAQLEKSRLLSDRFSAERPKGSFSTLEIQRTEQGDSAMYLCASSPRAGLETQYFGPGTRLLVL.